This T cell receptor beta chain was recorded in a study of PD-L1 blockade in urothelial cancer. Spiked synthetic TCR analogs estimated absolute template abundance per PCR. The table came from immunoSEQ multiplex PCR; TCRdb's copy has only in-frame clones and leaves some out. The sample shows 30,000 to 40,000 clones, over 70% of them seen only once. Time point: pretreatment peripheral blood. The patients had locally advanced or metastatic urothelial carcinoma. Per-patient samples, pretreatment and on-treatment, numbered 1 to 8. This CDR3 is built from 15 residues. The sequencing used PBMCs, collected around atezolizumab (anti-PD-L1) treatment. This clonotype was obtained from a man aged 55 to 70 with urothelial cancer. This sequence joins TRBV21-1 and TRBJ2-5; TRBD2 is the table's D call, not checked against the DNA. TRBV21-1 is classified as a pseudogene. The CDR3, as DNA: TGTGCCAGCAGCAAAGCGCCTCACTCCTCGGAGACCCAGTACTTC. This sequence encodes CASSKAPHSSETQYF.